What follows are 2 T cell receptor beta chains derived from one specimen sequenced in a study of OX40 agonist ivuxolimab in advanced cancers. The data were produced by immunoSEQ multiplex PCR, yet TCRdb's version contains in-frame clones alone and is incomplete. The data contain tens of thousands of clones, over 80% of them singletons. Here the sequenced sample was CD4+ or CD8+ T cells sorted from blood, taken in a trial of the OX40 agonist ivuxolimab. The receptors shown here come from an adult with an advanced solid tumor such as melanoma, head and neck, liver or kidney cancer.

This clone showed up just once. The sample carries other DNA sequences with the same CDR3. The chain employs TRBV10-2 and TRBJ2-1, with TRBD2 matching over 8 bases. CDR1 WSHSY and CDR2 SAAADI come from the germline V gene. The ends lost 2 bases at V and 0 bases at J; junction bases unmatched: 3. The CDR3 runs 16 residues. The CDR3: CASSESGGSSYNEQFF. CDR3 bases: TGCGCCAGCAGTGAGAGCGGGGGTAGCTCCTACAATGAGCAGTTCTTC.

V is TRBV5-8 and J is TRBJ2-7; TRBD1 matches at 7 bases. The CDR3 length is 14 residues. V dropped 1 base and J dropped 6; count of bases not matched to a gene: 7. Per germline, CDR1 SGHTS and CDR2 YDEGEE. CDR3 amino acids: CASSLTGADREQYF. CDR3 sequence (DNA): TGTGCCAGCAGCTTGACAGGGGCAGATCGCGAGCAGTACTTC. Drawing the rest from reference TRBV5-8 and TRBJ2-7, the complete variable domain is EAGVTQSPTHLIKTRGQQATLRCSPISGHTSVYWYQQALGLGLQFLLWYDEGEERNRGNFPPRFSGRQFPNYSSELNVNALELEDSALYLCASSLTGADREQYFGPGTRLTVT.